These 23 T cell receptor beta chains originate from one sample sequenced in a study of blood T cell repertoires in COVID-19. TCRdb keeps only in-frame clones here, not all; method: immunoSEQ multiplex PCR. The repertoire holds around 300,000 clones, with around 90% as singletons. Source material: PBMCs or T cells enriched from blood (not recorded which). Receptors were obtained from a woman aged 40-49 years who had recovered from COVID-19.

CDR3 protein: CASSRRNSPLHF. For the CDR3, the DNA is TGTGCCAGCAGTCGGCGGAATTCACCCCTCCACTTT. This chain connects TRBV12-3 or TRBV12-4 to TRBJ1-6; no reliable D call. The CDR3 is 12 residues long. V was pared by 5 bases and J by 7 bases, with 6 bases between.

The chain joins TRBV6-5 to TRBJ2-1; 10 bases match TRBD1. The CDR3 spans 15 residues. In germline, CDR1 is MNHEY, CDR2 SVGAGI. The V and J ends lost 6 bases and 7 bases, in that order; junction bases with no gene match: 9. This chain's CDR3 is CASRTGTGVVNEQFF. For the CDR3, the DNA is TGTGCCAGCAGAACCGGGACAGGGGTGGTTAATGAGCAGTTCTTC.

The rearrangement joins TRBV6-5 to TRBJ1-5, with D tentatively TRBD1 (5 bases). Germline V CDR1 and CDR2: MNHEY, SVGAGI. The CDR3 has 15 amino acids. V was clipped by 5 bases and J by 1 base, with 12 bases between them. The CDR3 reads CASSTFGGSNQPQHF. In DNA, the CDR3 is TGTGCCAGCAGTACCTTCGGGGGGAGCAATCAGCCCCAGCATTTT.

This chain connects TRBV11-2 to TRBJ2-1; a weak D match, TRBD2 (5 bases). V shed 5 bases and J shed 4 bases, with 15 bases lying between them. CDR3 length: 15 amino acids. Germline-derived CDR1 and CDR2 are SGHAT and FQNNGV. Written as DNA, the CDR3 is TGTGCCAGCAGCCCGGAAGCTCAGCGGTACAATGAGCAGTTCTTC. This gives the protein CASSPEAQRYNEQFF. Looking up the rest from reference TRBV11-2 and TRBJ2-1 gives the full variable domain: EAGVAQSPRYKIIEKRQSVAFWCNPISGHATLYWYQQILGQGPKLLIQFQNNGVVDDSQLPKDRFSAERLKGVDSTLKIQPAKLEDSAVYLCASSPEAQRYNEQFFGPGTRLTVL.

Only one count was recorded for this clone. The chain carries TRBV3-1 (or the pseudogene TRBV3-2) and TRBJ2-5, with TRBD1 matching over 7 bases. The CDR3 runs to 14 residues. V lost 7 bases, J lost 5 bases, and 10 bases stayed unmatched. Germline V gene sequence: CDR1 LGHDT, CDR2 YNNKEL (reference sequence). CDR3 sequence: CASTDRAQRETQYF. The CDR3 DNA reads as TGTGCCAGCACCGACAGGGCCCAAAGGGAGACCCAGTACTTC.

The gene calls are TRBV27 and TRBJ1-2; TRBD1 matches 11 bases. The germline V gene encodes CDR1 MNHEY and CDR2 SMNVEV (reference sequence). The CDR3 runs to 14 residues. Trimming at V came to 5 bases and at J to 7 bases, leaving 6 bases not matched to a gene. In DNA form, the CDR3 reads TGTGCCAGCAGTGCCGGGACAGGGGGGCTTGGCTACACCTTC. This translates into CASSAGTGGLGYTF.

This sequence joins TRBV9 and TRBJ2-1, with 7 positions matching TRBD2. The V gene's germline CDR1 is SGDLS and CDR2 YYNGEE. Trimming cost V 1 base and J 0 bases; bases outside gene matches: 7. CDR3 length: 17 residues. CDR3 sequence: CASSVQAGGSSYNEQFF. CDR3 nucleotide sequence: TGTGCCAGCAGCGTACAGGCGGGCGGGAGCTCCTACAATGAGCAGTTCTTC.

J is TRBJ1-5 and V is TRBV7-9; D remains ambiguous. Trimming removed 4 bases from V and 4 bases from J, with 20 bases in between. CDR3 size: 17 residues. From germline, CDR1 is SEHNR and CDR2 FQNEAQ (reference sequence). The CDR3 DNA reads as TGTGCCAGCAGCTCGTTGGGCACGGGGTTGCTTAATCAGCCCCAGCATTTT. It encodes CASSSLGTGLLNQPQHF. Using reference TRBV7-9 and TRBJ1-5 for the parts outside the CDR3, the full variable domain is DTGVSQNPRHKITKRGQNVTFRCDPISEHNRLYWYRQTLGQGPEFLTYFQNEAQLEKSRLLSDRFSAERPKGSFSTLEIQRTEQGDSAMYLCASSSLGTGLLNQPQHFGDGTRLSIL.

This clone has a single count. In nucleotides, the CDR3 is TGTGCCAGCAGCTCCCCCGGACAGGGGGTGTATGGCTACACCTTC. Protein: CASSSPGQGVYGYTF. The V and J genes are TRBV11-2 and TRBJ1-2; TRBD1 aligns across 10 bases. V dropped 4 bases and J dropped 5; count of bases not matched to a gene: 7. The CDR3 totals 15 residues. The germline V gene has CDR1 SGHAT and CDR2 FQNNGV.

CDR3: CASRFGGPHYNEQFF. The CDR3 bases are TGTGCCAGCAGATTCGGGGGGCCCCACTACAATGAGCAGTTCTTC. The chain combines TRBV7-2 with TRBJ2-1; possible D gene TRBD2, 7 bases. V shed 6 bases and J shed 3 bases, with 15 bases lying between them. This CDR3 is 15 amino acids long. Germline V lookup: CDR1 SGHTA, CDR2 FQGNSA.

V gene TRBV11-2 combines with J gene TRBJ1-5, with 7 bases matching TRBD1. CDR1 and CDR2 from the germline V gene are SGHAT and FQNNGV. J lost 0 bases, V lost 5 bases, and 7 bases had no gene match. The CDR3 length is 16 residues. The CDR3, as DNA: TGTGCCAGCAGCCAAGGGGACAGTTATAGCAATCAGCCCCAGCATTTT. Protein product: CASSQGDSYSNQPQHF. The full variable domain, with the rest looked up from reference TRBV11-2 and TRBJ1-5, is EAGVAQSPRYKIIEKRQSVAFWCNPISGHATLYWYQQILGQGPKLLIQFQNNGVVDDSQLPKDRFSAERLKGVDSTLKIQPAKLEDSAVYLCASSQGDSYSNQPQHFGDGTRLSIL.

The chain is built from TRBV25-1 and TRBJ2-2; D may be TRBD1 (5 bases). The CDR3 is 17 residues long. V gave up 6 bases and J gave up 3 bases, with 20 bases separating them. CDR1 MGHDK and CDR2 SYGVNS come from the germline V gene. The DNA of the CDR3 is TGTGCCAGCAGCGATCCTGGACAACGGGCGGACACCGGGGAGCTGTTTTTT. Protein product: CASSDPGQRADTGELFF. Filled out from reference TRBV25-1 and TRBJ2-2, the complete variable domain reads EADIYQTPRYLVIGTGKKITLECSQTMGHDKMYWYQQDPGMELHLIHYSYGVNSTEKGDLSSESTVSRIRTEHFPLTLESARPSHTSQYLCASSDPGQRADTGELFFGEGSRLTVL.

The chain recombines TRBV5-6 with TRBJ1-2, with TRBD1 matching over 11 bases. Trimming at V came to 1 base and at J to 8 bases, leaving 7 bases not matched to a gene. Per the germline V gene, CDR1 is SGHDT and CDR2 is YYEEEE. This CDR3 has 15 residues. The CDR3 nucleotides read TGTGCCAGCAGCTTGTTCCGGACAGGGGGCTTAGGCTACACCTTC. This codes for CASSLFRTGGLGYTF.

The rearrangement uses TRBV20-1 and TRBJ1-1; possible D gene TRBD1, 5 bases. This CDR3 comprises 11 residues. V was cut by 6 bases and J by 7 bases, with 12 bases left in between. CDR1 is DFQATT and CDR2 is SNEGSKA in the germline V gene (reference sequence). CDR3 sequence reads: CSASPDIEAFF. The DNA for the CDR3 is TGCAGTGCCTCCCCGGACATTGAAGCTTTCTTT.

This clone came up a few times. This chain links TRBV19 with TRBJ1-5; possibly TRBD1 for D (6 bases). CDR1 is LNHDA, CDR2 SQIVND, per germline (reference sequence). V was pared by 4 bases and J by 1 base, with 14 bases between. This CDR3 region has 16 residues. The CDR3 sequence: CASSRHRVGSNQPQHF. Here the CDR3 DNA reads TGTGCCAGTAGTAGACACAGGGTCGGGAGCAATCAGCCCCAGCATTTT.

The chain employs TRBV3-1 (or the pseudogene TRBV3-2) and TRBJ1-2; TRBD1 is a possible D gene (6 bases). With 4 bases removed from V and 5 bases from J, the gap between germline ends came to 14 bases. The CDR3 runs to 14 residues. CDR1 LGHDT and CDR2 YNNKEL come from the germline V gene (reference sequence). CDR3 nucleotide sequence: TGTGCCAGCAGCCCCCGGACAGCTCCATATGGCTACACCTTC. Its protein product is CASSPRTAPYGYTF.

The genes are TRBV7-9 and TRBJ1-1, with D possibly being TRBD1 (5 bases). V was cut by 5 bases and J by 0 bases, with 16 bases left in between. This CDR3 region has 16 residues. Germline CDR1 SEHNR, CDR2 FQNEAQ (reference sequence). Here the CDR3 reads CASSPAPTVMNTEAFF. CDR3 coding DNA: TGTGCCAGCAGCCCAGCCCCGACAGTCATGAACACTGAAGCTTTCTTT.

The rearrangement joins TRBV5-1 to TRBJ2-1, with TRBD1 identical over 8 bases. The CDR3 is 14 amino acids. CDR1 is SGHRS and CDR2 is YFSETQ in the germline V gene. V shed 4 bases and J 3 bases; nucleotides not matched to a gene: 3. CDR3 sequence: CASSRGTGYNEQFF. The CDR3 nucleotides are TGCGCCAGCAGCCGCGGGACAGGCTACAATGAGCAGTTCTTC.

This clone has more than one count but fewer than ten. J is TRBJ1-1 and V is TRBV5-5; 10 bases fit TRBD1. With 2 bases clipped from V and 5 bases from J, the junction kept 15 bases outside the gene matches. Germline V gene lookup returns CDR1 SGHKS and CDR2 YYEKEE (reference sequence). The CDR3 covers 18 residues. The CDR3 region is CASSLAIWTGGVTTEAFF. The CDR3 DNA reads TGTGCCAGCAGCTTAGCAATATGGACAGGGGGTGTAACGACTGAAGCTTTCTTT.

The chain's CDR3 is CAWRDSSNYGYTF. CDR3 coding DNA: TGTGCCTGGAGGGACAGCTCTAACTATGGCTACACCTTC. The rearrangement uses TRBV30 and TRBJ1-2; maybe TRBD1 (6 bases). Deletions cut 3 bases from V and 0 bases from J, with 8 bases between. This CDR3 is 13 amino acids long. Germline V lookup: CDR1 GTSNPN, CDR2 SVGIG (reference sequence).

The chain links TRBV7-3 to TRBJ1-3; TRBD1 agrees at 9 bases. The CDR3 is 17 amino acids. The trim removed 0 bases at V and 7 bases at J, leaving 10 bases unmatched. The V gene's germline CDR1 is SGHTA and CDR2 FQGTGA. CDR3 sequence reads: CASSLTPPTGGRNTIYF. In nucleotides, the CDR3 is TGTGCCAGCAGCTTAACCCCCCCCACAGGGGGCAGGAACACCATATATTTT.

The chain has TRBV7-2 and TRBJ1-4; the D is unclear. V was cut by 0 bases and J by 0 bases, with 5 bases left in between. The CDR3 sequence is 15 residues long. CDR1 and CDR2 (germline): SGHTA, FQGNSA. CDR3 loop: CASSLAGTTNEKLFF. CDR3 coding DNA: TGTGCCAGCAGCTTAGCCGGGACAACTAATGAAAAACTGTTTTTT.

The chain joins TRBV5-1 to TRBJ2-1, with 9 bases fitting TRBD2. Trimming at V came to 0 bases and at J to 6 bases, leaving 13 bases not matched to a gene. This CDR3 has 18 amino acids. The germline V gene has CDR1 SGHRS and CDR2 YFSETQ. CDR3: CASSLVSGREGLSNEQFF. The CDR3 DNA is TGCGCCAGCAGCTTGGTCTCTGGGCGGGAGGGCCTTTCCAATGAGCAGTTCTTC. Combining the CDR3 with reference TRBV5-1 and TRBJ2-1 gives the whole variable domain KAGVTQTPRYLIKTRGQQVTLSCSPISGHRSVSWYQQTPGQGLQFLFEYFSETQRNKGNFPGRFSGRQFSNSRSEMNVSTLELGDSALYLCASSLVSGREGLSNEQFFGPGTRLTVL.